The 15 T cell receptor beta chains given below trace back to one sample, sequenced in a study of pediatric ulcerative colitis. The data were produced by immunoSEQ multiplex PCR, yet TCRdb's version contains in-frame clones alone and is incomplete. The sample shows 57,000 or so clones, 75% to 90% of them seen only once. The specimen was blood. These receptors all come from a boy younger than 18 who was a control in a study of pediatric ulcerative colitis.

Details on this clone: This sample includes further DNA sequences coding for the same CDR3. The V and J genes are TRBV7-2 and TRBJ1-3; unclear D gene. The CDR3 consists of 14 residues. CDR1 and CDR2 from the germline V gene are SGHTA and FQGNSA. V was trimmed by 2 bases and J by 0 bases, leaving 5 bases between them. CDR3 DNA sequence: TGTGCCAGCAGCTTAAGCGGCTCTGGAAACACCATATATTTT. Translated, it gives CASSLSGSGNTIYF.

The chain couples TRBV7-9 to TRBJ2-2; possibly TRBD1 or TRBD2 for D (5 bases each). The germline V and J ends were trimmed by 6 bases and 1 base, with 15 bases remaining between them. This CDR3 has 16 amino acids. Germline-derived CDR1 and CDR2 are SEHNR and FQNEAQ (reference sequence). DNA for the CDR3: TGTGCCAGCAGACAAAACCGGGGCGGGAACACCGGGGAGCTGTTTTTT. The encoded protein is CASRQNRGGNTGELFF. Filled out from reference TRBV7-9 and TRBJ2-2, the complete variable domain reads DTGVSQNPRHKITKRGQNVTFRCDPISEHNRLYWYRQTLGQGPEFLTYFQNEAQLEKSRLLSDRFSAERPKGSFSTLEIQRTEQGDSAMYLCASRQNRGGNTGELFFGEGSRLTVL.

CDR3: CASSPRQRLEQYF. The DNA for the CDR3 is TGTGCCAGTAGTCCAAGACAGCGTCTCGAGCAGTACTTC. The chain joins TRBV19 to TRBJ2-7; possible D gene TRBD1, 5 bases. This CDR3 is built from 13 residues. Between the trimmed V and J ends, which lost 5 bases and 6 bases, there was a span of 14 bases. Looked up from germline, CDR1 is LNHDA and CDR2 is SQIVND (reference sequence).

V usage is TRBV29-1 and J usage is TRBJ2-3, with no clear D. Germline CDR1 is SQVTM and CDR2 is ANQGSEA. The CDR3 is 11 amino acids. V was pared by 4 bases and J by 4 bases, with 6 bases between. The CDR3 coding sequence is TGCAGCGTTGTCCGAGCAGATACGCAGTATTTT. Residues: CSVVRADTQYF.

This chain uses TRBV10-3 with TRBJ1-1, with D possibly TRBD1 on 5 matching bases. V was pared by 4 bases and J by 1 base, with 7 bases between. Germline CDR1 reads ENHRY; CDR2 reads SYGVKD. The length of the CDR3 is 13 residues. The CDR3 DNA sequence: TGTGCCATCAGTGCCACAGGGAACACTGAAGCTTTCTTT. This codes for CAISATGNTEAFF.

The rearrangement uses TRBV4-1 and TRBJ2-4; no definite D call. Trimming shortened V by 1 base and J by 2 bases, and 12 bases separated the two germline ends. CDR1 is MGHRA, CDR2 YSYEKL, per germline. The CDR3 covers 16 residues. The CDR3 spells CASSQVWRTPKNIQYF. In DNA form, the CDR3 reads TGCGCCAGCAGCCAAGTTTGGAGAACGCCCAAAAACATTCAGTACTTC.

The chain is built from TRBV7-2 and TRBJ2-7; D is possibly TRBD1 (6 bases). Germline V gives CDR1 SGHTA, CDR2 FQGNSA. V shed 5 bases and J shed 0 bases, with 14 bases lying between them. The CDR3 has 15 residues. CDR3 nucleotide sequence: TGTGCCAGCAGCCCTCGACAGGCCAGCTCCTACGAGCAGTACTTC. Amino acid sequence: CASSPRQASSYEQYF.

The V gene is TRBV9, the J gene TRBJ1-2; tentatively, D is TRBD1 (5 bases). The CDR3 has 14 residues. Germline CDR1 reads SGDLS; CDR2 reads YYNGEE. The ends were cut back, 0 bases at V and 6 bases at J, with 12 bases in the middle. The CDR3 coding sequence is TGTGCCAGCAGCGTAGGCGGAGAAGGGGATGGCTACACCTTC. Its translation is CASSVGGEGDGYTF. Full variable domain (rest looked up from reference TRBV9 and TRBJ1-2): DSGVTQTPKHLITATGQRVTLRCSPRSGDLSVYWYQQSLDQGLQFLIQYYNGEERAKGNILERFSAQQFPDLHSELNLSSLELGDSALYFCASSVGGEGDGYTFGSGTRLTVV.

This chain joins TRBV6-5 and TRBJ2-5; possible D gene TRBD1, 6 bases. Looked up from germline, CDR1 is MNHEY and CDR2 is SVGAGI. V lost 6 bases and J lost 2, with 16 bases in between. There are 15 residues in the CDR3. CDR3: CASRLGQQDQETQYF. CDR3 in DNA: TGTGCCAGCAGACTGGGACAACAGGATCAAGAGACCCAGTACTTC.

This clone was seen once. The rearrangement links TRBV19 to TRBJ1-2, with TRBD1 matching over 7 bases. The J segment lost 7 bases and the V segment lost 4 bases, leaving 9 bases of the junction unmatched. The CDR3 is made up of 14 amino acids. Germline lookup yields CDR1 LNHDA and CDR2 SQIVND (reference sequence). CDR3 sequence (DNA): TGTGCCAGTAGTAAAGCGGACAGGACCGCTGGCTACACCTTC. Translation gives CASSKADRTAGYTF.

This clone was counted a few times. The V gene is TRBV6-1, the J gene TRBJ2-6; D gene uncertain. Trimming took off 1 base at V and 0 bases at J, with 10 bases between the two ends. The CDR3 spans 17 residues. Germline CDR1 and CDR2: MNHNS and SASEGT. CDR3 bases: TGTGCCAGCAGTGAAGTAAGACCGAGCTCTGGGGCCAACGTCCTGACTTTC. Translation: CASSEVRPSSGANVLTF.

There are a few counts of this clone. The rearrangement joins TRBV19 to TRBJ1-2; 8 nucleotides align to TRBD1. V gave up 6 bases and J gave up 5 bases; unmatched junction bases: 11. Looked up from germline, CDR1 is LNHDA and CDR2 is SQIVND (reference sequence). This CDR3 has 15 amino acids. CDR3 sequence reads: CASSITGTGGYGYTF. The DNA for the CDR3 is TGTGCCAGTAGCATAACCGGGACAGGAGGGTATGGCTACACCTTC.

The DNA for the CDR3 is TGTGCCAGCCGGGGACGCTATGGCTACACCTTC. This gives the protein CASRGRYGYTF. V gene TRBV27 combines with J gene TRBJ1-2; a weak D match, TRBD1 (5 bases). CDR3 length: 11 amino acids. Germline CDR1 and CDR2: MNHEY and SMNVEV (reference sequence). V lost 8 bases to trimming and J lost 4 bases, with 8 bases between them.

Details on this clone: This sample also contains other DNA sequences that code for the same CDR3. The chain is built from TRBV5-1 and TRBJ1-5; no definite D call. The germline gives CDR1 SGHRS, CDR2 YFSETQ. The ends were cut back, 0 bases at V and 0 bases at J, with 7 bases in the middle. The CDR3 loop spans 15 amino acids. The CDR3 nucleotides are TGCGCCAGCAGCTTGGACGGAGATAGCAATCAGCCCCAGCATTTT. Encoded protein: CASSLDGDSNQPQHF.

This clone was seen once. The chain has TRBV4-1 and TRBJ2-3, with 9 bases identical to TRBD1. Germline V gene data show CDR1 as MGHRA and CDR2 as YSYEKL. Trimming at V came to 3 bases and at J to 6 bases, leaving 13 bases not matched to a gene. The CDR3 is 17 residues long. Here the CDR3 DNA reads TGCGCCAGCAGCCACCGATCACAGGGGGCGCGGGTGGATACGCAGTATTTT. Protein: CASSHRSQGARVDTQYF.